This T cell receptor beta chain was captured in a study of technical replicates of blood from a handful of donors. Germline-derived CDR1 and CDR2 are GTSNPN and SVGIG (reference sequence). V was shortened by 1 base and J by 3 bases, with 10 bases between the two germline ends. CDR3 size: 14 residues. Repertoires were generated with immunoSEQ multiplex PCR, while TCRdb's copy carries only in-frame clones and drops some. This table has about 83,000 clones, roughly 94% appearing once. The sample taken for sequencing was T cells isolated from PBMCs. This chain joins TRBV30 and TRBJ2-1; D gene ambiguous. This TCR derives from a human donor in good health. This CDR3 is CAWSAGTHYNEQFF. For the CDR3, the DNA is TGTGCCTGGAGTGCCGGTACCCACTACAATGAGCAGTTCTTC.